The rows below give T cell receptor beta chains drawn from one sample of a study of blood T cell repertoires in COVID-19. Assay used: immunoSEQ multiplex PCR; TCRdb lists only in-frame clones, some missing. The sample lists 260,000 or so clones; 88% were seen once. The specimen was peripheral blood. The receptors were gathered from a young man with active or convalescent COVID-19. Both conserved end residues are part of each CDR3. Each record gives: D gene, clone size, J gene, V gene, CDR3 protein, CDR3 DNA. The D gene is left open where the match is weak. Clone size is given for some rows only: seen once, a few or many times, or a class if the clone is expanded.

-	-	TRBJ2-3	TRBV5-1	CASSPLVKGPDTQYF	TGCGCCAGCTCCCCCCTAGTAAAAGGCCCAGATACGCAGTATTTT
-	-	TRBJ1-1	TRBV6-2/TRBV6-3	CASSYLRTEAFF	TGTGCCAGCAGTTACCTCAGGACTGAAGCTTTCTTT
TRBD2	-	TRBJ2-5	TRBV7-7	CASSLLAGGRGETQYF	TGTGCCAGCAGCCTACTAGCGGGGGGACGGGGGGAGACCCAGTACTTC
TRBD1	-	TRBJ1-5	TRBV28	CASNDGTGSLNQPQHF	TGTGCCAGCAATGACGGGACAGGGAGCCTCAATCAGCCCCAGCATTTT
-	-	TRBJ1-1	TRBV29-1	CSVGAGGETEAFF	TGCAGCGTTGGGGCCGGCGGGGAGACTGAAGCTTTCTTT
-	few	TRBJ1-2	TRBV5-6	CASSLQGANYGYTF	TGTGCCAGCAGTTTACAGGGAGCTAACTATGGCTACACCTTC
-	-	TRBJ2-7	TRBV2	CASSPRQSPGWYF	TGTGCCAGCAGTCCCCGACAGTCACCTGGGTGGTACTTC
-	-	TRBJ1-6	TRBV27	CASRSTISYNSPLHF	TGTGCCAGCAGAAGCACTATCTCCTATAATTCACCCCTCCACTTT
-	-	TRBJ2-1	TRBV25-1	CASHSLNEQFF	TGTGCCAGCCACTCCCTCAATGAGCAGTTCTTC
-	few	TRBJ2-2	TRBV20-1	CSASSGDTGELFF	TGCAGTGCTAGTTCGGGGGACACCGGGGAGCTGTTTTTT
TRBD2	-	TRBJ2-2	TRBV5-1	CASSLGRAGRTGELFF	TGCGCCAGCAGCTTGGGAAGAGCGGGGAGAACCGGGGAGCTGTTTTTT
-	-	TRBJ1-5	TRBV7-8	CASSPRRGPNQPQHF	TGTGCCAGCAGCCCTCGGAGGGGCCCGAATCAGCCCCAGCATTTT
TRBD1	-	TRBJ1-2	TRBV5-1	CASSQTGGNYGYTF	TGCGCCAGCAGCCAGACAGGGGGTAACTATGGCTACACCTTC
TRBD2	-	TRBJ2-5	TRBV5-1	CASSRLAGNSGTQYF	TGCGCCAGCAGCAGACTAGCGGGCAACTCAGGGACCCAGTACTTC
TRBD2	-	TRBJ2-3	TRBV3-1/TRBV3-2	CASSQWASGASTDTQYF	TGTGCCAGCAGCCAATGGGCTAGCGGGGCTAGCACAGATACGCAGTATTTT
-	-	TRBJ2-4	TRBV5-4	CASSGGAAGLAKNIQYF	TGTGCCAGCAGCGGTGGGGCAGCTGGGCTGGCCAAAAACATTCAGTACTTC
TRBD1	-	TRBJ1-5	TRBV12-5	CASGLVLGQGAVEPQHF	TGTGCTAGTGGTTTGGTACTGGGGCAGGGGGCAGTGGAGCCCCAGCATTTT
-	-	TRBJ1-1	TRBV19	CASSYRSPSTEAFF	TGTGCCAGTAGTTACCGGTCCCCGAGCACTGAAGCTTTCTTT
-	-	TRBJ2-7	TRBV7-2	CASSLYGGPNYEQYF	TGTGCCAGCAGCTTATACGGGGGGCCTAACTACGAGCAGTACTTC
-	few	TRBJ1-1	TRBV6-2/TRBV6-3	CASSKSQELNTEAFF	TGTGCCAGCAGTAAATCACAGGAGTTGAACACTGAAGCTTTCTTT
TRBD2	few	TRBJ2-7	TRBV7-2	CASSSTSGTKPYEQYF	TGTGCCAGCAGCTCCACCTCCGGGACTAAACCCTACGAGCAGTACTTC
TRBD2	once	TRBJ2-2	TRBV5-6	CASSSTRLAGAGELFF	TGTGCCAGCAGCTCCACGCGACTAGCGGGGGCCGGGGAGCTGTTTTTT